The rows below give T cell receptor beta chains drawn from one sample of a study of vaccination effects on CD4 cells after COVID-19. Measured with immunoSEQ multiplex PCR; TCRdb has only the in-frame clones, and not every one. Counted here are around 79,000 clones, more than 60% occurring once; the ten biggest clones make up 10%. These receptors are not linked to any known antigen. Sequenced material: CD4+ T cells from PBMCs cultured with SARS-CoV-2 spike peptides, taken before COVID-19 vaccination. The receptors shown here come from a human donor who received a COVID-19 vaccine. CDR3s include the opening cysteine and the closing phenylalanine or tryptophan. Each record gives: V gene, J gene, clone size, D gene, CDR3 DNA, CDR3 protein. D genes are given only for firm matches. Clone size, where shown, is once, few, many, or a class for clones that have expanded.

V: TRBV2
J: TRBJ1-5
size: -
D: -
DNA: TGTGCCAGCAGTGACCGGGAGCGTCAGCCCCAGCATTTT
CDR3: CASSDRERQPQHF

V: TRBV4-2
J: TRBJ2-4
size: -
D: -
DNA: TGTGCCAGCAGCCAAGATCCAGGGATGTCGAGCATTCAGTACTTC
CDR3: CASSQDPGMSSIQYF

V: TRBV6-5
J: TRBJ1-1
size: -
D: -
DNA: TGTGCCAGCAGCGTCCATAGGGGTAACACTGAAGCTTTCTTT
CDR3: CASSVHRGNTEAFF

V: TRBV4-3
J: TRBJ2-5
size: -
D: -
DNA: TGCGCCAGCAGCCAAGATGGGGACGCAACCCAGTACTTC
CDR3: CASSQDGDATQYF

V: TRBV3-1/TRBV3-2
J: TRBJ2-5
size: -
D: -
DNA: TGTGCCAGCAGCCAAGACGGGGGTGAGACCCAGTACTTC
CDR3: CASSQDGGETQYF

V: TRBV3-1/TRBV3-2
J: TRBJ1-6
size: few
D: TRBD1
DNA: TGTGCCAGCAGCCAAGGCTCACAGGGGCAAAATTCACCCCTCCACTTT
CDR3: CASSQGSQGQNSPLHF

V: TRBV27
J: TRBJ2-3
size: -
D: TRBD2
DNA: TGTGCCAGCAGCGAACTAGCGGGGGGCAGCACAGATACGCAGTATTTT
CDR3: CASSELAGGSTDTQYF

V: TRBV28
J: TRBJ2-2
size: -
D: TRBD1
DNA: TGTGCCGCACGGGGGACAGGGGACACCGGGGAGCTGTTTTTT
CDR3: CAARGTGDTGELFF

V: TRBV5-5
J: TRBJ1-5
size: -
D: -
DNA: TGTGCCAGCAGCTCCTTTAAAGACAGTCGCAATCAGCCCCAGCATTTT
CDR3: CASSSFKDSRNQPQHF

V: TRBV29-1
J: TRBJ2-2
size: -
D: -
DNA: TGCAGCGGATCCAAGGACACCGGGGAGCTGTTTTTT
CDR3: CSGSKDTGELFF

V: TRBV24-1
J: TRBJ1-2
size: -
D: -
DNA: TGTGCCACCAGTGATGCGGCCGGGGGCTATGGCTACACCTTC
CDR3: CATSDAAGGYGYTF

V: TRBV6-6
J: TRBJ2-2
size: few
D: -
DNA: TGTGCCAGCAGTTACTCAAGGACCGGGGAGCTGTTTTTT
CDR3: CASSYSRTGELFF

V: TRBV5-1
J: TRBJ1-3
size: -
D: -
DNA: TGCGCCAGCAGCGGGGGAAACACCATATATTTT
CDR3: CASSGGNTIYF

V: TRBV27
J: TRBJ1-6
size: few
D: -
DNA: TGTGCCAGCAGTTGGGGGTGGAGGGGAGAGTCACCCCTCCACTTT
CDR3: CASSWGWRGESPLHF

V: TRBV7-9
J: TRBJ2-5
size: -
D: TRBD1
DNA: TGTGCCAGCAGCTTAGGGACAGGGCGGGAGACCCAGTACTTC
CDR3: CASSLGTGRETQYF

V: TRBV3-1/TRBV3-2
J: TRBJ2-2
size: -
D: -
DNA: TGTGCCAGCAGCCAACATCAGGGACCCGGGGAGCTGTTTTTT
CDR3: CASSQHQGPGELFF

V: TRBV18
J: TRBJ1-2
size: -
D: -
DNA: TGTGCCAGCTCACCAACAGGGCCTTCTGGCTACACCTTC
CDR3: CASSPTGPSGYTF

V: TRBV5-5
J: TRBJ2-1
size: -
D: -
DNA: TGTGCCAGCAGTACTACAGGGCCCCTATACAATGAGCAGTTCTTC
CDR3: CASSTTGPLYNEQFF

V: TRBV5-4
J: TRBJ2-3
size: once
D: TRBD1
DNA: TGTGCCAGCAGCTTTAGACAGGGCGCGGATACGCAGTATTTT
CDR3: CASSFRQGADTQYF

V: TRBV2
J: TRBJ2-5
size: -
D: TRBD1
DNA: TGTGCCAGCAGTGAAGGGTGGGGGGGACAGGGACGAGAGACCCAGTACTTC
CDR3: CASSEGWGGQGRETQYF

V: TRBV5-1
J: TRBJ2-5
size: once
D: -
DNA: TGCGCCAGCAGCCCCCTGCCCGAGGAGACCCAGTACTTC
CDR3: CASSPLPEETQYF